This T cell receptor (beta chain) was profiled in a study of technical replicates of blood from several donors. The V gene's germline CDR1 is MGHDK and CDR2 SYGVNS. The CDR3 runs 15 residues. V lost 4 bases and J 3 bases, leaving 12 bases between the germline ends. Assay used: immunoSEQ multiplex PCR; TCRdb lists only in-frame clones, some missing. This sample has about 80,000 clones, with 97% found just once. The sequencing sample was made of T cells isolated from PBMCs. The V call is TRBV25-1, the J call TRBJ1-4, with D perhaps matching TRBD1 (6 bases). This receptor was taken from a human donor in good health. This CDR3 reads CASSAQGIPNEKLFF. DNA for the CDR3: TGTGCCAGCAGTGCCCAGGGGATTCCTAATGAAAAACTGTTTTTT. The variable domain in full, with the rest retrieved from reference TRBV25-1 and TRBJ1-4, is EADIYQTPRYLVIGTGKKITLECSQTMGHDKMYWYQQDPGMELHLIHYSYGVNSTEKGDLSSESTVSRIRTEHFPLTLESARPSHTSQYLCASSAQGIPNEKLFFGSGTQLSVL.